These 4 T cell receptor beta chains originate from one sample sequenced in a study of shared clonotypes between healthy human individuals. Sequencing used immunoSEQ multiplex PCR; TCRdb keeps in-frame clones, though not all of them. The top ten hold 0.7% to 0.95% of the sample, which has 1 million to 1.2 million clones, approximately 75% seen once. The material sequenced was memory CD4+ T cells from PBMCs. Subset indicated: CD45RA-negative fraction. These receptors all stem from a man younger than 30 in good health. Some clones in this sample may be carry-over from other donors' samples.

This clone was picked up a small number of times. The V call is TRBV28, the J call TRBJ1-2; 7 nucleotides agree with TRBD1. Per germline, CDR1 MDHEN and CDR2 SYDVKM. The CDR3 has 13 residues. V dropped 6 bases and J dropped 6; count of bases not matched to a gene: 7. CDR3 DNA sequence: TGTGCCAGCAGGGCCGGGACAGCCGATGGCTACACCTTC. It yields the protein CASRAGTADGYTF.

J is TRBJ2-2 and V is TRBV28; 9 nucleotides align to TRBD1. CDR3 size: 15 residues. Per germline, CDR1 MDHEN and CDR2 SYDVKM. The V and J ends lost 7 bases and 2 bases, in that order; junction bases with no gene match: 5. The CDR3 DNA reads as TGTGCCAGCACACAACAGGGGGCCAACACCGGGGAGCTGTTTTTT. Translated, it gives CASTQQGANTGELFF. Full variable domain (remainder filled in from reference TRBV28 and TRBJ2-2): DVKVTQSSRYLVKRTGEKVFLECVQDMDHENMFWYRQDPGLGLRLIYFSYDVKMKEKGDIPEGYSVSREKKERFSLILESASTNQTSMYLCASTQQGANTGELFFGEGSRLTVL.

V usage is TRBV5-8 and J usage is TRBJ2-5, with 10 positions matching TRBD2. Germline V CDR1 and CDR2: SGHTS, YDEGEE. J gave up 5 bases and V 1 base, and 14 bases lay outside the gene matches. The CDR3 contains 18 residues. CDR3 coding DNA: TGTGCCAGCAGCTTGAATATTAGGTCTAGCGGGAGTCGTGAGACCCAGTACTTC. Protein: CASSLNIRSSGSRETQYF.

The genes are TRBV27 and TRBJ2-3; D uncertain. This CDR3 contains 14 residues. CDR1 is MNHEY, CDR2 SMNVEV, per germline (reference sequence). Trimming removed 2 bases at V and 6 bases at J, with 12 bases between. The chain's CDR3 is CASSLNGQGDTQYF. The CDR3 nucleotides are TGTGCCAGCAGTTTAAACGGTCAAGGTGATACGCAGTATTTT.